This T cell receptor beta chain was obtained from a study of shared clonotypes between healthy human individuals. Study findings and constraints: Some clonotypes were shared by all four sorted-subset donors, while others were not shared. The non-shared ones had lower generation probabilities than the shared ones.

Points on this clone: The antigen remains undetermined.

The V gene lost 4 bases and the J gene lost 9 bases, with 23 bases spanning the gap. This CDR3 comprises 15 residues. Germline-derived CDR1 and CDR2 are SGHTS and YDEGEE. Clones were read by immunoSEQ multiplex PCR, and TCRdb kept only the in-frame ones, dropping some. Among more than 2,000,000 clones, just over 90% were seen once, and the ten largest hold about 0.41%. V and J are TRBV5-8 and TRBJ2-7; the D gene is possibly TRBD2 (7 bases). The TCR sequence derives from a man between 18 and 35 years old in good health. Some clones in this sample may be carry-over from other donors' samples. The sequenced material came from naive CD4+ T cells from PBMCs. Subset of the sample: CD45RA+ positively selected. CDR3 in amino acids: CASSLVGGLGYWQYF. DNA for the CDR3: TGTGCCAGCAGCCTTGTGGGGGGGCTCGGTTACTGGCAGTACTTC.